The TCR beta chain under discussion was sequenced for a study of blood T cells in healthy people across ages. Through a sample-barcoded 5' primer and a J-beta primer mix, a second PCR was run for 7 to 11 cycles. TCRdb fed the 5' RACE reads into MiXCR, producing one record per CDR3 protein. The sample holds more than 1,400,000 distinct CDR3 sequences, approximately 40% seen once. The V end was cut by 0 bases, the J end by 9 bases, with 9 bases between. Germline assignment: CDR1 SGHRS and CDR2 YFSETQ. The CDR3 totals 12 residues. Sequencing input: blood. The J gene is TRBJ1-1, the V gene TRBV5-1; D gene unclear. This receptor was identified in a woman under 30 in good health. The CDR3 here is CASSLDNAKAFF. The CDR3 coding sequence is TGCGCCAGCAGCTTGGACAATGCTAAAGCTTTCTTT. Full variable domain (rest looked up from reference TRBV5-1 and TRBJ1-1): KAGVTQTPRYLIKTRGQQVTLSCSPISGHRSVSWYQQTPGQGLQFLFEYFSETQRNKGNFPGRFSGRQFSNSRSEMNVSTLELGDSALYLCASSLDNAKAFFGQGTRLTVV.